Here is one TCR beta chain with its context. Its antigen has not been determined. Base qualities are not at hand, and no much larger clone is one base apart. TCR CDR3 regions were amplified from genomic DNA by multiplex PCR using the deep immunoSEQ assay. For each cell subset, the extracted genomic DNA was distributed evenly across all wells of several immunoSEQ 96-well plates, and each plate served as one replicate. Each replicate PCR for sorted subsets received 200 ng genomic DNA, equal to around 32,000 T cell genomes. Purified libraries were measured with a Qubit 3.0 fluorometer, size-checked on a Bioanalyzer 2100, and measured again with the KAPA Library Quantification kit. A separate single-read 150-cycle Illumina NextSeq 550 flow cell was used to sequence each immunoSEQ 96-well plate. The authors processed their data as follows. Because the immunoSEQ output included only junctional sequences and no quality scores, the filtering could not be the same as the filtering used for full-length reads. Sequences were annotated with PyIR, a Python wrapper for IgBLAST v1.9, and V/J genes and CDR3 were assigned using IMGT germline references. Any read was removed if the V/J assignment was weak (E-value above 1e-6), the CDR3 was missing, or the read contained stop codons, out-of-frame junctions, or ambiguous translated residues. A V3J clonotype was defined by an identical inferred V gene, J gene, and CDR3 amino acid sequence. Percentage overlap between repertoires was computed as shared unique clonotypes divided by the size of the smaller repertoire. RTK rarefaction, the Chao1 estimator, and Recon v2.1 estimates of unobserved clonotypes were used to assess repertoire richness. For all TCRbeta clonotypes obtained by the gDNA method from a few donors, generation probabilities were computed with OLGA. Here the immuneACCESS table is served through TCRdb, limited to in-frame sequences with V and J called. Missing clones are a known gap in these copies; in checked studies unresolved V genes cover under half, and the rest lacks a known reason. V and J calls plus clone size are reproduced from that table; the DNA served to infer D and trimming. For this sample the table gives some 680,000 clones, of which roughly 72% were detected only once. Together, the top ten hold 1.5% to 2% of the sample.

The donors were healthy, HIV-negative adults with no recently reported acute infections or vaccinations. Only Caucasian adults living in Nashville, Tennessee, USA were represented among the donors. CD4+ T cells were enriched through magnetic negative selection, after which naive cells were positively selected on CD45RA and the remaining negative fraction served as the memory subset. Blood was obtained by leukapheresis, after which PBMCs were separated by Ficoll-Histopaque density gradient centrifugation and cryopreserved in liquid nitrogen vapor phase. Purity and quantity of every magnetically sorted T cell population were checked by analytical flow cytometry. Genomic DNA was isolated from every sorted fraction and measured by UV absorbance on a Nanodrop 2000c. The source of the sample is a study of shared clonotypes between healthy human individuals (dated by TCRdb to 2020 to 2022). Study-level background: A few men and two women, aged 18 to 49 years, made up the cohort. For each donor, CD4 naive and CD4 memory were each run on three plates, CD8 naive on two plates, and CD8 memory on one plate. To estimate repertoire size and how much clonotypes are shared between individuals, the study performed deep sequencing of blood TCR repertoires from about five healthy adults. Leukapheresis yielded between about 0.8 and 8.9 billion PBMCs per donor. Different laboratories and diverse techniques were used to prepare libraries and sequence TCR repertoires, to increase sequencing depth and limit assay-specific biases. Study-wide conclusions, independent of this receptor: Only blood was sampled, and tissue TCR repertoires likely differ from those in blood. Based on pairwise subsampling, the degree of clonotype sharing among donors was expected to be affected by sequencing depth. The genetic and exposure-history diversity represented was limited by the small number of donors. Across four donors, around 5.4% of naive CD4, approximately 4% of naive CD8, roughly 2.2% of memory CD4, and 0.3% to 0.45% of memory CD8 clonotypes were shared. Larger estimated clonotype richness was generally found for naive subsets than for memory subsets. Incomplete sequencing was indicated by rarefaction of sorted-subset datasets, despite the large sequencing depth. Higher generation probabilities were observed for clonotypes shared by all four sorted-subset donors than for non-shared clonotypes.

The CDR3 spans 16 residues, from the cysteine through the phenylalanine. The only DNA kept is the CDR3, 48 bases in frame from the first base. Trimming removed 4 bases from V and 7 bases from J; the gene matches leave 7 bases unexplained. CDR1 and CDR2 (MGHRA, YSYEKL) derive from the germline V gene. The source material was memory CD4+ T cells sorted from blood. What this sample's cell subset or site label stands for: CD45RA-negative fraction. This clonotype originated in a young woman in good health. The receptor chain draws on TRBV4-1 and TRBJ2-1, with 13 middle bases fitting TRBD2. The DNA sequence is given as TGCGCCAGCAGCCCCACTAGCGGGAGGGCCATAAATGAGCAGTTCTTC. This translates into CASSPTSGRAINEQFF.